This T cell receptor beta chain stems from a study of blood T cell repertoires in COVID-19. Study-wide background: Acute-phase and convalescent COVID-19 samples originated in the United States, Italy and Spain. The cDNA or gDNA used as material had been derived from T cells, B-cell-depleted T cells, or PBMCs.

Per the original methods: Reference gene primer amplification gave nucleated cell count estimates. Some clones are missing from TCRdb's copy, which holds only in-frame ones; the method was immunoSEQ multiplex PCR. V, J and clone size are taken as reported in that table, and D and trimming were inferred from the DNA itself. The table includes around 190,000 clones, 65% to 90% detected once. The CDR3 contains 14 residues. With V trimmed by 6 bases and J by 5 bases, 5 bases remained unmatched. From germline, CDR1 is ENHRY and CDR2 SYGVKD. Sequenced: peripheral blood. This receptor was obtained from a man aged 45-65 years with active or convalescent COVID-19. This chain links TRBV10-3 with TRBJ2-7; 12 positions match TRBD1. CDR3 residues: CAISPGQGADEQYF. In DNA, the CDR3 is TGTGCCATCAGCCCGGGACAGGGGGCGGACGAGCAGTACTTC.